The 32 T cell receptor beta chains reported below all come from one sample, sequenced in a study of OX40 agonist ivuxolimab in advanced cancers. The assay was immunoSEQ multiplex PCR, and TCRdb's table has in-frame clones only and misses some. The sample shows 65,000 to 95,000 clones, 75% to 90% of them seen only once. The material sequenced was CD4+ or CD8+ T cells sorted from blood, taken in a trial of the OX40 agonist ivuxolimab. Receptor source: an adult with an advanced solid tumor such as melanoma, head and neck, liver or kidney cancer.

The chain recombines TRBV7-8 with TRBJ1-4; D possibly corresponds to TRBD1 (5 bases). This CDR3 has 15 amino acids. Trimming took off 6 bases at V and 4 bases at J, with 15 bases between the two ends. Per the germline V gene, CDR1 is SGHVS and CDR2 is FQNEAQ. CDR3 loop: CASRDGTWGNEKLFF. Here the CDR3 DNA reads TGTGCCAGCAGAGACGGGACTTGGGGTAATGAAAAACTGTTTTTT.

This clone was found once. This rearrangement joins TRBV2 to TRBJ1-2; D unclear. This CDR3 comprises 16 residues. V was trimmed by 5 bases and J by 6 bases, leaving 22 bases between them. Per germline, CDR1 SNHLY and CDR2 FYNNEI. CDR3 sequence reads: CASSLPRGTKTDGYTF. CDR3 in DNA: TGTGCCAGCAGTTTGCCCCGGGGTACGAAGACGGATGGCTACACCTTC.

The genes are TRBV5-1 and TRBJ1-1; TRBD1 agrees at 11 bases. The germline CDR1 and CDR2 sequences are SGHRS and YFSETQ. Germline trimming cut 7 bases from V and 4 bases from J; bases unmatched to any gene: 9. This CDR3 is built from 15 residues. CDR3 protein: CASAWTGGAGTEAFF. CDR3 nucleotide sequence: TGCGCCAGCGCTTGGACAGGGGGCGCGGGCACTGAAGCTTTCTTT.

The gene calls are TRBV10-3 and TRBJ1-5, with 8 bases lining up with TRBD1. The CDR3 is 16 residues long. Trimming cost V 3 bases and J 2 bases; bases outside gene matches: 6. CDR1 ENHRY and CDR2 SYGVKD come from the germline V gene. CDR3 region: CAISDPGQVGNQPQHF. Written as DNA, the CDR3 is TGTGCCATCAGTGACCCGGGACAGGTCGGCAATCAGCCCCAGCATTTT.

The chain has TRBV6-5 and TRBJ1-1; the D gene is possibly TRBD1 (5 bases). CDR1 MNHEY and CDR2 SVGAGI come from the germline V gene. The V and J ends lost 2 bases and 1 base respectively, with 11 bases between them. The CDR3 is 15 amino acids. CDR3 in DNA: TGTGCCAGCAGTTACGGAGGGGAGTGGAACACTGAAGCTTTCTTT. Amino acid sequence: CASSYGGEWNTEAFF.

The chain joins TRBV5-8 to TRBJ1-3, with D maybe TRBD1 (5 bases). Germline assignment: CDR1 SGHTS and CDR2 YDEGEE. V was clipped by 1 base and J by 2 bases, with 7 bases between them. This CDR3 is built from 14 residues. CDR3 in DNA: TGTGCCAGCAGCTTGTGGGGACCTGGAAACACCATATATTTT. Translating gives CASSLWGPGNTIYF. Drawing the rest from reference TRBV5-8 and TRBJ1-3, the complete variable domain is EAGVTQSPTHLIKTRGQQATLRCSPISGHTSVYWYQQALGLGLQFLLWYDEGEERNRGNFPPRFSGRQFPNYSSELNVNALELEDSALYLCASSLWGPGNTIYFGEGSWLTVV.

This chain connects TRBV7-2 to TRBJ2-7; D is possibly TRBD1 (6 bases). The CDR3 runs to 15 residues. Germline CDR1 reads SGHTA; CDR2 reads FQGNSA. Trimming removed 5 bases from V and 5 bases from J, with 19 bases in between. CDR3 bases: TGTGCCAGCAGCATCAGGACAGACGGTACTAACGAGCAGTACTTC. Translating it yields CASSIRTDGTNEQYF.

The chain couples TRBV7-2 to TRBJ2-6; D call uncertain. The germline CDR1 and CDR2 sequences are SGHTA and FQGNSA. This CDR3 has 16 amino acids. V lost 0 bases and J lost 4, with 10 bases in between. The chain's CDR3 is CASSLAPFGGANVLTF. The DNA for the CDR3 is TGTGCCAGCAGCTTAGCCCCGTTTGGAGGGGCCAACGTCCTGACTTTC.

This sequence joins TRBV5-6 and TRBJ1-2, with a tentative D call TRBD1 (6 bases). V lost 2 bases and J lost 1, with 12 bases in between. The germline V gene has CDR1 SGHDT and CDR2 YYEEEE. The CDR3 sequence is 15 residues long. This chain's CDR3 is CASSFFLQGNYGYTF. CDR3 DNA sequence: TGTGCCAGCAGCTTCTTTTTACAGGGTAACTATGGCTACACCTTC.

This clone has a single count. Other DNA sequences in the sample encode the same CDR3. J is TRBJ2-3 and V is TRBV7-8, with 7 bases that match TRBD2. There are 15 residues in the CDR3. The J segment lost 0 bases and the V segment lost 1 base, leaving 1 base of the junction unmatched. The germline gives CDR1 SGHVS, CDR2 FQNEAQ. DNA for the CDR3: TGTGCCAGCAGCTTAGTGGGGGGGAGCACAGATACGCAGTATTTT. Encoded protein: CASSLVGGSTDTQYF.

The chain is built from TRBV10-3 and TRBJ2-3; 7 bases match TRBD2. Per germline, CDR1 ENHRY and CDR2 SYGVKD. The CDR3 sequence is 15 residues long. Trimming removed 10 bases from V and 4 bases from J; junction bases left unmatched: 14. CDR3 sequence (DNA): TGTGCCACTGTTGATTGGACTAGGTCCCCAGATACGCAGTATTTT. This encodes CATVDWTRSPDTQYF.

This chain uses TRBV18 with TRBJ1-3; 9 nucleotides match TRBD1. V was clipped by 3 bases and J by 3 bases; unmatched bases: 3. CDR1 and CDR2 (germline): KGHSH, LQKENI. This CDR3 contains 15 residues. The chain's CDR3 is CASSPDRGFGNTIYF. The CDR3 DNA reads TGTGCCAGCTCACCGGACAGGGGATTTGGAAACACCATATATTTT.

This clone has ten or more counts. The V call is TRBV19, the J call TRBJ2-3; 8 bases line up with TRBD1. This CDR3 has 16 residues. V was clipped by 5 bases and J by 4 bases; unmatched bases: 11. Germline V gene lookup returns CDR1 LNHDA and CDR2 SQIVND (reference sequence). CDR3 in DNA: TGTGCCAGTAGTGCATCACCAGGGGGCTGGGCAGATACGCAGTATTTT. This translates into CASSASPGGWADTQYF. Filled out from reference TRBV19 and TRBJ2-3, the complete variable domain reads DGGITQSPKYLFRKEGQNVTLSCEQNLNHDAMYWYRQDPGQGLRLIYYSQIVNDFQKGDIAEGYSVSREKKESFPLTVTSAQKNPTAFYLCASSASPGGWADTQYFGPGTRLTVL.

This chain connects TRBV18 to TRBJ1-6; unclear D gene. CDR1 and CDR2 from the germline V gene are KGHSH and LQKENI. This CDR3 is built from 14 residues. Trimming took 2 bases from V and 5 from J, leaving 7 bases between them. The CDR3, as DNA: TGTGCCAGCTCACCAGGGCTCAATAATTCACCCCTCCACTTT. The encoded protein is CASSPGLNNSPLHF. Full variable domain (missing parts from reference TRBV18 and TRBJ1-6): NAGVMQNPRHLVRRRGQEARLRCSPMKGHSHVYWYRQLPEEGLKFMVYLQKENIIDESGMPKERFSAEFPKEGPSILRIQQVVRGDSAAYFCASSPGLNNSPLHFGNGTRLTVT.

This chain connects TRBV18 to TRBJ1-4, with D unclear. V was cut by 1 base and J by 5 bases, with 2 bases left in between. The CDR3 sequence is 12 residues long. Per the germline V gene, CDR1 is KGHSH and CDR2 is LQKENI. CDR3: CASSPRNEKLFF. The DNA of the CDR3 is TGTGCCAGCTCACCACGAAATGAAAAACTGTTTTTT.

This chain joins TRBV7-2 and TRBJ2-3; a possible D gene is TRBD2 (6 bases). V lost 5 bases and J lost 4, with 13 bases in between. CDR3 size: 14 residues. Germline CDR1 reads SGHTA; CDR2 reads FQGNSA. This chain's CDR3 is CASSPRLVADTQYF. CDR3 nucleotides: TGTGCCAGCAGCCCTCGACTAGTAGCAGATACGCAGTATTTT.

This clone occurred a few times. The CDR3 DNA reads as TGTGCCAGCAGTGAATACACTCCCTACGAGCAGTACTTC. It codes for CASSEYTPYEQYF. This chain connects TRBV2 to TRBJ2-7, with unresolved D. V lost 2 bases and J lost 2, with 7 bases in between. The CDR3 covers 13 residues. Germline-derived CDR1 and CDR2 are SNHLY and FYNNEI.

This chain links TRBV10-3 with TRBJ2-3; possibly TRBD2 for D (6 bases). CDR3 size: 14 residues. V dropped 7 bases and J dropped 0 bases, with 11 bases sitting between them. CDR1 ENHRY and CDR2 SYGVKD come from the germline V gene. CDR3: CAITQGGSTDTQYF. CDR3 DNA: TGTGCCATCACCCAGGGAGGAAGCACAGATACGCAGTATTTT.

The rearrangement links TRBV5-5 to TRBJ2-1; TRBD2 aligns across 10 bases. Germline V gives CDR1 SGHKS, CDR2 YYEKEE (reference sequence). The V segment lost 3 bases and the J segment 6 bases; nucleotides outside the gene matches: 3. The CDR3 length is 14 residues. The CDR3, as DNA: TGTGCCAGCAGCTCGGGACTAGCGCGCAATGAGCAGTTCTTC. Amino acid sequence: CASSSGLARNEQFF.

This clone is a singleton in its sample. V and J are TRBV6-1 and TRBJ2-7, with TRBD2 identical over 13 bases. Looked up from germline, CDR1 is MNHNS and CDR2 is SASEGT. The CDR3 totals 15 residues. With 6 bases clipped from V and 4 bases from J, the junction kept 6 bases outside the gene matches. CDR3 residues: CASSSRLAGGYEQYF. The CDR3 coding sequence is TGTGCCAGCAGCTCCCGACTAGCGGGGGGTTACGAGCAGTACTTC.

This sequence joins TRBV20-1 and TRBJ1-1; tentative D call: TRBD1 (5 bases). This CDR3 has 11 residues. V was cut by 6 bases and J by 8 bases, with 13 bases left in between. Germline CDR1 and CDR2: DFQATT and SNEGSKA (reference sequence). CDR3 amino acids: CSATRTIEAFF. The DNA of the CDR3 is TGCAGTGCAACGAGGACAATCGAAGCTTTCTTT.

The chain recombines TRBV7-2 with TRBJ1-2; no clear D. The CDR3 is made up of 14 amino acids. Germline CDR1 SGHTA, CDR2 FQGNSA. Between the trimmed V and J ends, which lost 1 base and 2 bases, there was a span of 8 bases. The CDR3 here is CASSLGPENYGYTF. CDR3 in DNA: TGTGCCAGCAGCTTAGGACCGGAGAACTATGGCTACACCTTC. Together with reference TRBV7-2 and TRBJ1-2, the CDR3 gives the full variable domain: GAGVSQSPSNKVTEKGKDVELRCDPISGHTALYWYRQSLGQGLEFLIYFQGNSAPDKSGLPSDRFSAERTGGSVSTLTIQRTQQEDSAVYLCASSLGPENYGYTFGSGTRLTVV.

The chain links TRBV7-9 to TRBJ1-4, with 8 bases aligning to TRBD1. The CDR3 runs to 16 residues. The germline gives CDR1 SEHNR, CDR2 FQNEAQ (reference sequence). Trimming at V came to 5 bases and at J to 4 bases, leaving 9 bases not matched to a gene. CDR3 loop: CASSRKPGQDNEKLFF. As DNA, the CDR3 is TGTGCCAGCAGCCGGAAACCGGGACAGGATAATGAAAAACTGTTTTTT.

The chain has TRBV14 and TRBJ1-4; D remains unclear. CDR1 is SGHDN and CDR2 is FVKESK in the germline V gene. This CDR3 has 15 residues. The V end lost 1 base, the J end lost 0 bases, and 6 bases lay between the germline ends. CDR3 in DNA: TGTGCCAGCAGCCAAGCACCGGCAACTAATGAAAAACTGTTTTTT. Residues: CASSQAPATNEKLFF.

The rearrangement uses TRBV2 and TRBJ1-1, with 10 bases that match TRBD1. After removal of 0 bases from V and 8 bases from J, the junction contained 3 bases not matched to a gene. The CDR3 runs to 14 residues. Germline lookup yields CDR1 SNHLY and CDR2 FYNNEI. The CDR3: CASSEAGGQGEAFF. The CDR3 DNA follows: TGTGCCAGCAGTGAAGCTGGGGGACAGGGGGAAGCTTTCTTT. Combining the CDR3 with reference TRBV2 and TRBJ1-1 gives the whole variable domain EPEVTQTPSHQVTQMGQEVILRCVPISNHLYFYWYRQILGQKVEFLVSFYNNEISEKSEIFDDQFSVERPDGSNFTLKIRSTKLEDSAMYFCASSEAGGQGEAFFGQGTRLTVV.

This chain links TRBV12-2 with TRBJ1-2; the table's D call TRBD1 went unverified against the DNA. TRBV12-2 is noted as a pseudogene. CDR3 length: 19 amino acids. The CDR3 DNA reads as TGTGCAAGTCGCTTAGTGGCTTCCAGGACAGTTCCTACTAACTATGGCTACACCTTC. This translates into CASRLVASRTVPTNYGYTF.

The CDR3 spells CASGPPGGVNQPQHF. CDR3 nucleotides: TGTGCTAGTGGTCCCCCGGGGGGGGTCAATCAGCCCCAGCATTTT. The chain joins TRBV12-5 to TRBJ1-5; tentatively, D is TRBD1 (5 bases). The germline gives CDR1 LGHNT, CDR2 FRNRAP. Trimming stripped 5 bases from V and 3 bases from J, with 14 bases between. The CDR3 sequence is 15 residues long.

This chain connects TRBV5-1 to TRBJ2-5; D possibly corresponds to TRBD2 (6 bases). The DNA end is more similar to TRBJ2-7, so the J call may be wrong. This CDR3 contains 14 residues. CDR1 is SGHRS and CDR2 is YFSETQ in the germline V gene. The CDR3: CASSRRGGTYEQYF. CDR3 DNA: TGCGCCAGCAGCCGACGTGGGGGGACCTACGAGCAGTACTTC.

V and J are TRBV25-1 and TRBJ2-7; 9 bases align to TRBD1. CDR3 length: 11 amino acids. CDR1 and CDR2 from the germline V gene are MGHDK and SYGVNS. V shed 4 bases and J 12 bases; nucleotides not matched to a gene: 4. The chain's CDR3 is CASSGPGQGYF. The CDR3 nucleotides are TGTGCCAGCAGTGGACCGGGACAGGGGTACTTC.

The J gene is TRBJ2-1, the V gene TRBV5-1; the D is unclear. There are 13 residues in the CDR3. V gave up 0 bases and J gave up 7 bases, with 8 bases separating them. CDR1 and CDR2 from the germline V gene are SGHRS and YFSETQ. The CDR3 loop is CASSLAFENEQFF. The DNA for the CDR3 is TGCGCCAGCAGCTTGGCCTTCGAGAATGAGCAGTTCTTC.

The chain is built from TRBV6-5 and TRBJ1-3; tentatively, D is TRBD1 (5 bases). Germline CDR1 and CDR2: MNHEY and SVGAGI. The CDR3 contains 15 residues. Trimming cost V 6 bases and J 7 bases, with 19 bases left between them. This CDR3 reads CASRSGTGGVNTIYF. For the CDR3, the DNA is TGTGCCAGCAGGTCCGGGACGGGCGGTGTCAACACCATATATTTT.

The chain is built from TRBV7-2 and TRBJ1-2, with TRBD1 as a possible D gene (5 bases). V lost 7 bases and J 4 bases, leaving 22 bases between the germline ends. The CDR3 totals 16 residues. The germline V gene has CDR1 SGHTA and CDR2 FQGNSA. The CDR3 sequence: CASNQIGGAGGYGYTF. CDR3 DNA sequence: TGTGCCAGCAACCAAATCGGGGGTGCCGGTGGCTATGGCTACACCTTC. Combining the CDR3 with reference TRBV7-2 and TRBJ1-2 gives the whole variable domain GAGVSQSPSNKVTEKGKDVELRCDPISGHTALYWYRQSLGQGLEFLIYFQGNSAPDKSGLPSDRFSAERTGGSVSTLTIQRTQQEDSAVYLCASNQIGGAGGYGYTFGSGTRLTVV.